This T cell receptor (beta chain) was sequenced during a study of control samples from healthy donors and cancer patients. CDR3 length: 11 residues. In germline, CDR1 is MGHRA, CDR2 YSYEKL. Trimming stripped 4 bases from V and 7 bases from J, with 7 bases between. Libraries were prepared by immunoSEQ multiplex PCR; TCRdb keeps only in-frame clonotypes and omits some of them. Recorded for this sample: roughly 200,000 clones. This clonotype was sampled from a woman in her twenties or thirties in good health. The source material was blood. This chain uses TRBV4-1 with TRBJ2-5; no clear D. The CDR3 bases are TGCGCCAGCAGCCGTACCGGGACCCAGTACTTC. Translating gives CASSRTGTQYF.